Each of the 6 T cell receptor beta chains below was sequenced from the same sample in a study of T cells after yellow fever vaccination. TCRdb ran MiXCR on the 5' RACE reads and lists one entry per CDR3 protein. Altogether more than 90,000 distinct CDR3 sequences are present, about 6.8% being singletons, with the ten largest covering roughly 3%. Sequencing used CD4+ T cells sorted from PBMCs, obtained about 41 days after the first yellow fever vaccination. All receptors derive from a man aged 18-30 years who received the YFV17D yellow fever vaccine.

Concerning this clonotype: This may stem from a read error, because a much larger clone lies one nucleotide away. V usage is TRBV4-2 and J usage is TRBJ1-5; D unresolved. V lost 4 bases and J lost 7, with 26 bases in between. Germline assignment: CDR1 LGHNA and CDR2 YNFKEQ. The length of the CDR3 is 18 residues. Here the CDR3 DNA reads TGTGCCAGCAGCCTCGACCCAGCCCCAGTGAGGCTTGGACAGCCCCAGCATTTT. As protein: CASSLDPAPVRLGQPQHF.

Ten or more counts support this clonotype. The rearrangement links TRBV20-1 to TRBJ2-1; weak D call: TRBD2 (7 bases). Trimming removed 3 bases from V and 7 bases from J, with 16 bases in between. The CDR3 loop spans 14 amino acids. Germline values: CDR1 DFQATT, CDR2 SNEGSKA (reference sequence). CDR3 loop: CSASTGGPRNEQFF. The DNA for the CDR3 is TGCAGTGCTAGTACCGGGGGGCCAAGGAATGAGCAGTTCTTC.

The chain recombines TRBV7-8 with TRBJ1-5; weak D call: TRBD1 (5 bases). The V gene lost 5 bases and the J gene lost 4 bases, with 12 bases spanning the gap. CDR1 is SGHVS and CDR2 is FQNEAQ in the germline V gene. CDR3 length: 14 amino acids. The CDR3, as DNA: TGTGCCAGCAGCGTAGACAGATTTAATCAGCCCCAGCATTTT. This codes for CASSVDRFNQPQHF.

In this sample, this clonotype turned up many times. The rearrangement uses TRBV21-1 and TRBJ2-1; TRBD1, as called in the table, went unchecked against the DNA. TRBV21-1 is reported as a pseudogene. This CDR3 is 16 amino acids long. CDR3 amino acids: CASSEKPCPRRNEQFF. CDR3 in DNA: TGTGCCAGCAGCGAAAAACCGTGCCCGAGACGGAATGAGCAGTTCTTC.

This clonotype was counted many times. The J gene is TRBJ1-6, the V gene TRBV18, with D possibly matching TRBD1 (5 bases). The CDR3 is made up of 15 amino acids. The germline V gene encodes CDR1 KGHSH and CDR2 LQKENI. Trimming removed 0 bases at V and 7 bases at J, with 10 bases between. For the CDR3, the DNA is TGTGCCAGCTCACCACCGGGGGTGAGAAATTCACCCCTCCACTTT. Amino acids: CASSPPGVRNSPLHF.

This clonotype has at least ten counts. The chain recombines TRBV12-3 or TRBV12-4 with TRBJ1-5; possible D gene TRBD1, 6 bases. The CDR3 is 13 residues long. Trimming took 1 base from V and 5 from J, leaving 6 bases between them. As DNA, the CDR3 is TGTGCCAGCAGTTTAGAGGGGGATCAGCCCCAGCATTTT. Encoded protein: CASSLEGDQPQHF.